The clone carrying this T cell receptor (beta chain) has a single count. Its specificity is not known. The sample originates from a study of beta chain features in type 1 diabetes. Reverse transcription of all isolated RNA meant that expressed TCRB transcripts were sequenced. Samples of naive, central memory and regulatory T cells yielded a mean of about 3.57 million reads. Assay: immunoSEQ multiplex PCR; the TCRdb copy retains only in-frame clones and omits some. The sample includes 200,000 to 250,000 clones, about 11% of them seen just once. Trimming removed 3 bases from V and 1 base from J; junction bases left unmatched: 3. Germline V gene sequence: CDR1 MDHEN, CDR2 SYDVKM. The CDR3 consists of 15 residues. Study-level findings and limits: Equally in patients and controls, shorter templates might have been favored by PCR. Within patients, naive, central memory and Treg TCRB repertoires seemed more similar than within healthy donors. For type 1 diabetes patients, VDJ junctions showed fewer insertions and more deletions.

The TCR originated in a man aged 18 to 30 in good health. The chain has TRBV28 and TRBJ2-3, with 8 positions matching TRBD2. Sequencing was carried out using central memory CD4+ T cells from blood. The CDR3: CASSFSAGGTDTQYF. The DNA of the CDR3 is TGTGCCAGCAGTTTTTCAGCGGGGGGCACAGATACGCAGTATTTT. Full variable domain (outside the CDR3, taken from reference TRBV28 and TRBJ2-3): DVKVTQSSRYLVKRTGEKVFLECVQDMDHENMFWYRQDPGLGLRLIYFSYDVKMKEKGDIPEGYSVSREKKERFSLILESASTNQTSMYLCASSFSAGGTDTQYFGPGTRLTVL.